The clone carrying this TCR beta chain showed up just once. Its antigen is still unknown. Trimming stripped 5 bases from V and 13 bases from J, with 14 bases between. Germline V gives CDR1 SGHVS, CDR2 FQNEAQ. The CDR3 length is 12 residues. The data were taken from a study of T cell responses to AZD1222 COVID-19 vaccine. Overall study context: Second doses at about 4 or about 12 weeks were pooled. Study results and caveats: Baseline testing showed seropositivity in only six AZD1222 recipients. Reports indicate that nearly half of spike-specific TCRs are directed at unmutated variant regions. The donor group comprised mostly white British people and more females; the analysis possibly underestimated clonal diversity.

The table came from immunoSEQ multiplex PCR; TCRdb's copy has only in-frame clones and leaves some out. The sample includes around 260,000 clones, 85% to 95% seen only once; the top ten take 0.55%. The specimen was peripheral blood, collected on day 0 of AZD1222 vaccination. The chain couples TRBV7-8 to TRBJ1-4; D perhaps matches TRBD1 (6 bases). The sequence was obtained from an adult in good health. Written as DNA, the CDR3 is TGTGCCAGCAGCCAAGGGGGAGGGATACTGTTTTTT. As protein: CASSQGGGILFF. The complete variable domain, with remaining parts taken from reference TRBV7-8 and TRBJ1-4, reads GAGVSQSPRYKVAKRGQDVALRCDPISGHVSLFWYQQALGQGPEFLTYFQNEAQLDKSGLPSDRFFAERPEGSVSTLKIQRTQQEDSAVYLCASSQGGGILFFGSGTQLSVL.